This T cell receptor (beta chain) is from a study of blood T cell repertoires in COVID-19. The overall study: T cells, B-cell-depleted T cells, or PBMCs provided the cDNA or gDNA that served as material.

The table came from immunoSEQ multiplex PCR; TCRdb's copy has only in-frame clones and leaves some out. The sample records about 20,000 clones, roughly 86% being singletons. The V gene's germline CDR1 is LNHNV and CDR2 YYDKDF (reference sequence). Trimming removed 3 bases from V and 2 bases from J; junction bases left unmatched: 19. This CDR3 has 19 amino acids. The sequencing input was peripheral blood. The chain couples TRBV15 to TRBJ2-7; 7 bases match TRBD1. The TCR sequence derives from a human donor in a cohort sampled during active COVID-19. The CDR3 protein is CATSSQGWGQLPLTYEQYF. Here the CDR3 DNA reads TGTGCCACCAGCAGCCAGGGCTGGGGACAGCTACCCCTTACCTACGAGCAGTACTTC.